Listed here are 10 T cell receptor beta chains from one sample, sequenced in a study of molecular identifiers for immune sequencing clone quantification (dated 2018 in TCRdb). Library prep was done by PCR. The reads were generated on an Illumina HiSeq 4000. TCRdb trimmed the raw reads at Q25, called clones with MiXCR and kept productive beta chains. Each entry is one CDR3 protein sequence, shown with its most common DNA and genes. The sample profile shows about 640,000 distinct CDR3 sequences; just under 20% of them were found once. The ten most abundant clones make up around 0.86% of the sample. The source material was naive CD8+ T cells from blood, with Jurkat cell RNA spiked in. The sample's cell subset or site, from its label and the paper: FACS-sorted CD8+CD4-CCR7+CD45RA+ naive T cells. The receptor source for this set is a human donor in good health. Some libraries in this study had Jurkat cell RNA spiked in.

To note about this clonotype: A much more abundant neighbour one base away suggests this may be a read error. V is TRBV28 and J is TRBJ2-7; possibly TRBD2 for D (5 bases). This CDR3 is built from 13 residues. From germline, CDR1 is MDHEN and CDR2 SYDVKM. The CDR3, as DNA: TGTGCCAGCAGTTTACGGGATAACTACGAGCAGTGCTTC. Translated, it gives CASSLRDNYEQCF.

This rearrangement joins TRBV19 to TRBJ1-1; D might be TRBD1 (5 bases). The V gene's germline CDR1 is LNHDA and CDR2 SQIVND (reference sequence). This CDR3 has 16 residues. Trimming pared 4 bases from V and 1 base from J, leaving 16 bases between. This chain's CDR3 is CASSRDLQSSNTEAFF. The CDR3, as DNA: TGTGCCAGTAGTAGGGACCTACAGAGCTCGAACACTGAAGCTTTCTTT.

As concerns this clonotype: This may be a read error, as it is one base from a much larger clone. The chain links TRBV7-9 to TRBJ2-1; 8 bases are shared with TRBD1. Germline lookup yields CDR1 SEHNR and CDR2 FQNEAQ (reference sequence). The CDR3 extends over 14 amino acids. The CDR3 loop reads CAGSLDRGYNEQFF. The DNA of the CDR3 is TGTGCCGGCAGCTTAGACAGGGGATACAATGAGCAGTTCTTC.

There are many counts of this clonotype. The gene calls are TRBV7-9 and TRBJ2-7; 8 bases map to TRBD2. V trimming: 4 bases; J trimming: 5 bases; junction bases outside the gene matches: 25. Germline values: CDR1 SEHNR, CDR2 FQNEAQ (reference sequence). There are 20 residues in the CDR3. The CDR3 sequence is CASSSQYEREGRGSVHEQYF. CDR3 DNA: TGTGCCAGCAGCTCCCAGTATGAACGGGAGGGCCGAGGATCCGTCCACGAGCAGTACTTC.

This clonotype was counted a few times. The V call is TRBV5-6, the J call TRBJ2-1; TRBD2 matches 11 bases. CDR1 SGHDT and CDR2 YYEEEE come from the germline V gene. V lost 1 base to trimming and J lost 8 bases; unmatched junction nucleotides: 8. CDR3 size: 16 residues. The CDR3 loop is CASSLSTSGSGDEQFF. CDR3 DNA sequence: TGTGCCAGCAGCTTGAGTACTAGCGGGAGTGGGGATGAGCAGTTCTTC.

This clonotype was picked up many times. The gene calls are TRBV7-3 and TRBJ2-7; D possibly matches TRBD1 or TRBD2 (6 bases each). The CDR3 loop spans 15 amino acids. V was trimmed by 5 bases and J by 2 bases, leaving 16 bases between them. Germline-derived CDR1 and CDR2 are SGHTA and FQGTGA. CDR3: CASSPGPGAPYEQYF. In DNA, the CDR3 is TGTGCCAGCAGCCCCGGCCCGGGGGCCCCCTACGAGCAGTACTTC.

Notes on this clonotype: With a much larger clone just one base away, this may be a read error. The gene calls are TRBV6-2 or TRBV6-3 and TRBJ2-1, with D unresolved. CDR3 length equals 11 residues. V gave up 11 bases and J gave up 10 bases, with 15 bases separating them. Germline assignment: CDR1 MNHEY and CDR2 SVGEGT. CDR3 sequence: CAGNAGPEQFF. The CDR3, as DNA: TGTGCCGGCAATGCTGGCCCGGAGCAGTTCTTC.

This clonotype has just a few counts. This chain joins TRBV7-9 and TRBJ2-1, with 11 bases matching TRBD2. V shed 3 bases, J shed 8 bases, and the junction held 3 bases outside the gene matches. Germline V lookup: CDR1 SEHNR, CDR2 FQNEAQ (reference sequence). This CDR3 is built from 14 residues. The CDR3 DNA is TGTGCCAGCAGCTTTCTAGCGGGGGGCTATGAGCAGTTCTTC. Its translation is CASSFLAGGYEQFF.

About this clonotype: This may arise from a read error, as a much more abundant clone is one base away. Written as DNA, the CDR3 is TGCGCCAGCAGCCGAGCCGGGACCCCCGGGCCCCAGCATTTT. Its translation: CASSRAGTPGPQHF. The gene calls are TRBV4-1 and TRBJ1-5; tentative D call: TRBD1 (5 bases). The length of the CDR3 is 14 residues. V dropped 4 bases and J dropped 9 bases, with 16 bases sitting between them. The germline V gene encodes CDR1 MGHRA and CDR2 YSYEKL.

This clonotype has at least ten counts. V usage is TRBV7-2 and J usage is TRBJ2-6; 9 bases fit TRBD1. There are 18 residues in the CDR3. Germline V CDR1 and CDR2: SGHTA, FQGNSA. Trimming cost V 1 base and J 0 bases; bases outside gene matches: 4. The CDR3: CASSLGGQGYSGANVLTF. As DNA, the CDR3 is TGTGCCAGCAGCTTAGGGGGACAGGGTTACTCTGGGGCCAACGTCCTGACTTTC. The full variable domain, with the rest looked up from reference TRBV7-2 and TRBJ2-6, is GAGVSQSPSNKVTEKGKDVELRCDPISGHTALYWYRQSLGQGLEFLIYFQGNSAPDKSGLPSDRFSAERTGGSVSTLTIQRTQQEDSAVYLCASSLGGQGYSGANVLTFGAGSRLTVL.